A single sample is the source of the 5 T cell receptor beta chains below, sequenced in a study of T cell responses to AZD1222 COVID-19 vaccine. The repertoire was sequenced with immunoSEQ multiplex PCR; TCRdb's copy has only in-frame clones and lacks some. The top ten clones hold around 1.5% of a sample with 84,000 or so clones, roughly 87% of them seen once. The material was peripheral blood, obtained on day 0 of AZD1222 vaccination. These receptor sequences come from an adult in good health.

The chain couples TRBV7-2 to TRBJ2-7, with 9 bases fitting TRBD1. From germline, CDR1 is SGHTA and CDR2 FQGNSA. V trimming: 7 bases; J trimming: 5 bases; junction bases outside the gene matches: 9. The CDR3 is 14 amino acids. CDR3 region: CASKAGTGSNEQYF. Written as DNA, the CDR3 is TGTGCCAGCAAGGCTGGGACAGGGAGCAACGAGCAGTACTTC. The full variable domain, with the rest looked up from reference TRBV7-2 and TRBJ2-7, is GAGVSQSPSNKVTEKGKDVELRCDPISGHTALYWYRQSLGQGLEFLIYFQGNSAPDKSGLPSDRFSAERTGGSVSTLTIQRTQQEDSAVYLCASKAGTGSNEQYFGPGTRLTVT.

Here the CDR3 reads CASSLGWEQFF. The CDR3 DNA follows: TGTGCCAGCAGCTTAGGATGGGAGCAGTTCTTC. J is TRBJ2-1 and V is TRBV7-2; no clear D gene. V shed 1 base and J shed 10 bases, with 5 bases lying between them. The CDR3 totals 11 residues. CDR1 is SGHTA and CDR2 is FQGNSA in the germline V gene.

This clone was seen once. The CDR3 reads CASSEGVQYSYEQYF. The DNA of the CDR3 is TGTGCCAGCAGTGAAGGAGTCCAGTACTCCTACGAGCAGTACTTC. This sequence joins TRBV2 and TRBJ2-7; D remains ambiguous. From germline, CDR1 is SNHLY and CDR2 FYNNEI. The CDR3 length is 15 residues. The V gene lost 1 base and the J gene lost 0 bases, with 10 bases spanning the gap. Supplemented by reference TRBV2 and TRBJ2-7, the full variable domain reads EPEVTQTPSHQVTQMGQEVILRCVPISNHLYFYWYRQILGQKVEFLVSFYNNEISEKSEIFDDQFSVERPDGSNFTLKIRSTKLEDSAMYFCASSEGVQYSYEQYFGPGTRLTVT.

This rearrangement joins TRBV10-3 to TRBJ1-2; the D gene is possibly TRBD1 (5 bases). The CDR3 runs to 13 residues. The germline gives CDR1 ENHRY, CDR2 SYGVKD. Trimming removed 4 bases at V and 4 bases at J, with 10 bases between. CDR3: CAISGTNVYGYTF. CDR3 in DNA: TGTGCCATCAGTGGGACAAACGTCTATGGCTACACCTTC.

J is TRBJ2-7 and V is TRBV7-2, with 8 bases that match TRBD2. CDR3 length: 16 residues. Germline V gene data show CDR1 as SGHTA and CDR2 as FQGNSA. V gave up 0 bases and J gave up 3 bases; unmatched junction bases: 7. Here the CDR3 DNA reads TGTGCCAGCAGCTTAGCCACCGGGACTAGTATCTACGAGCAGTACTTC. This codes for CASSLATGTSIYEQYF.